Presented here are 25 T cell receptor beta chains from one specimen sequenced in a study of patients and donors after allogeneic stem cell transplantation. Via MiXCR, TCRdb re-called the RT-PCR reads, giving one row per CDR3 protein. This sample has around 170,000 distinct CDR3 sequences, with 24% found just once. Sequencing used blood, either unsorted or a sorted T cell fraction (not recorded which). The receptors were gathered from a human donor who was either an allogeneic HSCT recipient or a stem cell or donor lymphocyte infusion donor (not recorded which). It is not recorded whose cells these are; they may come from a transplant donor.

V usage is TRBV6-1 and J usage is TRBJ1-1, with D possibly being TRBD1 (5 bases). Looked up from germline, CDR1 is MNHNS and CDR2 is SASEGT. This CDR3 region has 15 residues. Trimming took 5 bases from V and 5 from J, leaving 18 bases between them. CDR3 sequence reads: CASSYGGDLRTEAFF. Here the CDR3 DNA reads TGTGCCAGCAGTTATGGCGGGGACCTCAGGACTGAAGCTTTCTTT.

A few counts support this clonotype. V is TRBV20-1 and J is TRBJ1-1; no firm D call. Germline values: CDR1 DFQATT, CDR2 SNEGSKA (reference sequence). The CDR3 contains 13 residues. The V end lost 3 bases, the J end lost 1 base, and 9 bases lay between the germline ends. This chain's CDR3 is CSASLPANTEAFF. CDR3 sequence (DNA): TGCAGTGCTAGTCTGCCAGCGAACACTGAAGCTTTCTTT.

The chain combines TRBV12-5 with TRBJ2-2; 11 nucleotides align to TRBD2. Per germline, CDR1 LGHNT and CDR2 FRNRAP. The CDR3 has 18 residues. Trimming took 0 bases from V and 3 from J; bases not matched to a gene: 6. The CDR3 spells CASGLVLSSGRYTGELFF. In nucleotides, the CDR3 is TGTGCTAGTGGTTTGGTACTGTCTAGCGGGAGGTACACCGGGGAGCTGTTTTTT. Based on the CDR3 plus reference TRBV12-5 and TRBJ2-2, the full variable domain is DARVTQTPRHKVTEMGQEVTMRCQPILGHNTVFWYRQTMMQGLELLAYFRNRAPLDDSGMPKDRFSAEMPDATLATLKIQPSEPRDSAVYFCASGLVLSSGRYTGELFFGEGSRLTVL.

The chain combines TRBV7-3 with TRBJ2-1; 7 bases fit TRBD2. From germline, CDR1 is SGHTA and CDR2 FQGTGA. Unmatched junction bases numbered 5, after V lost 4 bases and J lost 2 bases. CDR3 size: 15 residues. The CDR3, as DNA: TGTGCCAGCAGCTACACTCTAGCGGCCTACAATGAGCAGTTCTTC. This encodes CASSYTLAAYNEQFF.

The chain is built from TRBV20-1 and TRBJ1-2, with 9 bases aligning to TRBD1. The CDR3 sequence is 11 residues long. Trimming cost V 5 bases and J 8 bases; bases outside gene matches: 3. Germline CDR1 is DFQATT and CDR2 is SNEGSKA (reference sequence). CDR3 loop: CSAGDRDGYTF. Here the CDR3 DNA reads TGCAGTGCTGGGGACAGGGACGGCTACACCTTC.

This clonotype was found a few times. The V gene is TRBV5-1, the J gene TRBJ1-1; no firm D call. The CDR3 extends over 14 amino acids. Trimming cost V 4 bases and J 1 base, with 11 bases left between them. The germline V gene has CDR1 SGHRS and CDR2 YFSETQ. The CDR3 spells CASSVPGRNTEAFF. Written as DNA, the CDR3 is TGCGCCAGCAGCGTACCGGGCCGGAACACTGAAGCTTTCTTT.

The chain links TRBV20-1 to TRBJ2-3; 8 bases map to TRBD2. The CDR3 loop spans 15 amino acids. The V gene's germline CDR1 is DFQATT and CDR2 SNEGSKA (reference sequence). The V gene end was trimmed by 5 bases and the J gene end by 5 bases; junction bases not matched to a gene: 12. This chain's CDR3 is CSAPRNSGARDTQYF. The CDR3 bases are TGCAGTGCTCCGCGGAATAGCGGGGCGAGAGATACGCAGTATTTT.

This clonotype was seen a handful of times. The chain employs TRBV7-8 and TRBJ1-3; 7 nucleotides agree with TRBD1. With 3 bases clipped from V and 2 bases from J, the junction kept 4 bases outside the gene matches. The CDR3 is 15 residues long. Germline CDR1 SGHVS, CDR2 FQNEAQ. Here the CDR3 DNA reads TGTGCCAGCAGCTTCACGGGACAGCCTGGAAACACCATATATTTT. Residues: CASSFTGQPGNTIYF.

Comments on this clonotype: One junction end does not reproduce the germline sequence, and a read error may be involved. CDR3 coding DNA: TGCGCCAGCAGCACCGAGGGGCCCCTATGCTTC. It codes for CASSTEGPLCF. The chain couples TRBV5-1 to TRBJ2-1; D might be TRBD1 or TRBD2, each matching 5 bases. This CDR3 is built from 11 residues. Germline assignment: CDR1 SGHRS and CDR2 YFSETQ.

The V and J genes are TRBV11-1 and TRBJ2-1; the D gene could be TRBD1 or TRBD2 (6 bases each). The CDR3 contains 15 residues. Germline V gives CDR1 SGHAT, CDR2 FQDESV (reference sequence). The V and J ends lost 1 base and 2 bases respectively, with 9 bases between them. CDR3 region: CASSLDGGPYNEQFF. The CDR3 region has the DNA TGTGCCAGCAGCTTAGATGGGGGGCCCTACAATGAGCAGTTCTTC.

This CDR3 is CASSGMAPYSNQPQHF. As DNA, the CDR3 is TGTGCCAGCAGTGGGATGGCACCGTATAGCAATCAGCCCCAGCATTTT. This rearrangement joins TRBV2 to TRBJ1-5; D remains ambiguous. The CDR3 covers 16 residues. Trimming took 4 bases from V and 0 from J, leaving 13 bases between them. Germline V gene lookup returns CDR1 SNHLY and CDR2 FYNNEI.

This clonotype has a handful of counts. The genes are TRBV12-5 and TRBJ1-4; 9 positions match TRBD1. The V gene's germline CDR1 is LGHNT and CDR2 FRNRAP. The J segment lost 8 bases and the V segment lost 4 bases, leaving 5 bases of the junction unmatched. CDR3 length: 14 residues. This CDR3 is CASGSSDRGEKLFF. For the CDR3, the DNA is TGTGCTAGTGGTTCCTCGGACAGGGGAGAAAAACTGTTTTTT.

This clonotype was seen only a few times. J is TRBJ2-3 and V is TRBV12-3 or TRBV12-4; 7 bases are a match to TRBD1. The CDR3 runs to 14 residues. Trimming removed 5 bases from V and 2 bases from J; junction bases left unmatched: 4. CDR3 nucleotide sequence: TGTGCCAGCAGTCGGGACAGTTACACAGATACGCAGTATTTT. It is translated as CASSRDSYTDTQYF.

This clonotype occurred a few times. Here the CDR3 DNA reads TGCAGTGCTAGAGAGTTCAGTCTGGGCACAGATACGCAGTATTTT. Translating it yields CSAREFSLGTDTQYF. The chain joins TRBV20-1 to TRBJ2-3; D remains ambiguous. The CDR3 covers 15 residues. Trimming stripped 0 bases from V and 1 base from J, with 11 bases between. Looked up from germline, CDR1 is DFQATT and CDR2 is SNEGSKA (reference sequence).

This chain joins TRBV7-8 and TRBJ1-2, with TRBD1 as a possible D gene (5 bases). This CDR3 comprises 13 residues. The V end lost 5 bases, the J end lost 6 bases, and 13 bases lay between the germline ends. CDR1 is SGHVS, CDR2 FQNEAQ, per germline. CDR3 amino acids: CASSPGTENGYTF. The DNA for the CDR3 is TGTGCCAGCAGCCCTGGGACCGAGAATGGCTACACCTTC. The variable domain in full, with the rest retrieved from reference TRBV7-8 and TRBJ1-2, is GAGVSQSPRYKVAKRGQDVALRCDPISGHVSLFWYQQALGQGPEFLTYFQNEAQLDKSGLPSDRFFAERPEGSVSTLKIQRTQQEDSAVYLCASSPGTENGYTFGSGTRLTVV.

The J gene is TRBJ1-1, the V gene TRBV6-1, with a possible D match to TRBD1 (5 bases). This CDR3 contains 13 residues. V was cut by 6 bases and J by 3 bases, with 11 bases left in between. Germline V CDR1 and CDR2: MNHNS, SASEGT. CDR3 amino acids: CASRIGGDTEAFF. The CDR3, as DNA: TGTGCCAGCAGGATCGGGGGAGACACTGAAGCTTTCTTT.

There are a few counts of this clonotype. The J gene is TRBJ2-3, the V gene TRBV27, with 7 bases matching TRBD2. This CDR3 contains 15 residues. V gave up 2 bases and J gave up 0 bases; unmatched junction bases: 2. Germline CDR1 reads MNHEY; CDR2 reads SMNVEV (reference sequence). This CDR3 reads CASSLAGVSTDTQYF. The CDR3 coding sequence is TGTGCCAGCAGTTTAGCGGGAGTCAGCACAGATACGCAGTATTTT.

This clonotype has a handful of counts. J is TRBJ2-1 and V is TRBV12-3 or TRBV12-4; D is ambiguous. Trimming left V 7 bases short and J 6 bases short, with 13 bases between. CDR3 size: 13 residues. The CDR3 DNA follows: TGTGCCAGCACAGAGTCAGGTTTCAATGAGCAGTTCTTC. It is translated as CASTESGFNEQFF.

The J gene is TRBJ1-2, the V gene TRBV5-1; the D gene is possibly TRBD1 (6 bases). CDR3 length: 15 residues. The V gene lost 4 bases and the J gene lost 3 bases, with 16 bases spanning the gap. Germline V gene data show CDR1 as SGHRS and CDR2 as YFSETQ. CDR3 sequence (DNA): TGCGCCAGCAGCCGAGGGTCAGGGGATGACTATGGCTACACCTTC. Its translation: CASSRGSGDDYGYTF.

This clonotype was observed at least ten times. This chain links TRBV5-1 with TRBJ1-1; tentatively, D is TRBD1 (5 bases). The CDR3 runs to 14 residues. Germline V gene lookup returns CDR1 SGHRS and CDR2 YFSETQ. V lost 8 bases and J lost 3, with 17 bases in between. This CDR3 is CASKPLDTYTEAFF. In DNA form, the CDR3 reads TGCGCCAGTAAACCATTGGACACTTACACTGAAGCTTTCTTT.

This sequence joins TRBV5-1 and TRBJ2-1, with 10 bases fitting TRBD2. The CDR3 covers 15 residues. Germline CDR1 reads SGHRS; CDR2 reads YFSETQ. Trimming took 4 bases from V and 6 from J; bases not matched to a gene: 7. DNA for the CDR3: TGCGCCAGCAGCGGACCCGGGACTAGCGCCAATGAGCAGTTCTTC. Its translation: CASSGPGTSANEQFF.

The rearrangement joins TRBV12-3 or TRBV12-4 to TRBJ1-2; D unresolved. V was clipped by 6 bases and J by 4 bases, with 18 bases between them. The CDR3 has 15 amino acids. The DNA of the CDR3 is TGTGCCAGCAGCCCCCCATTAGGTTTGGGCTATGGCTACACCTTC. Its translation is CASSPPLGLGYGYTF.

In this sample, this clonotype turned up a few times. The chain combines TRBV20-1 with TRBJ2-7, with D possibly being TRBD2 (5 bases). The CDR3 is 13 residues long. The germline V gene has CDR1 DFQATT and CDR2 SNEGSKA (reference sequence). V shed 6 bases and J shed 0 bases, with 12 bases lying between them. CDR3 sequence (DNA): TGCAGTGCAACGAGCGGTAGCTCCTACGAGCAGTACTTC. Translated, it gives CSATSGSSYEQYF.

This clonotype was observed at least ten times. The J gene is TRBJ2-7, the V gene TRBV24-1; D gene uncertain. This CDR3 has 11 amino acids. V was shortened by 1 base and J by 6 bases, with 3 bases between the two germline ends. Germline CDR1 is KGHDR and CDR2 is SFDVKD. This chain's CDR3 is CATSDFGEQYF. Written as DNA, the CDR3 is TGTGCCACCAGTGATTTCGGCGAGCAGTACTTC.

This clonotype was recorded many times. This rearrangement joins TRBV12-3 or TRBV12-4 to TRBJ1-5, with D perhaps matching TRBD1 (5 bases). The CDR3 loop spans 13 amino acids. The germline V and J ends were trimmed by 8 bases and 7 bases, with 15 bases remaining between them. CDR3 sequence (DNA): TGTGCCAGCCCGGGGGGGTTTTTACAGCCCCAGCATTTT. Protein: CASPGGFLQPQHF.